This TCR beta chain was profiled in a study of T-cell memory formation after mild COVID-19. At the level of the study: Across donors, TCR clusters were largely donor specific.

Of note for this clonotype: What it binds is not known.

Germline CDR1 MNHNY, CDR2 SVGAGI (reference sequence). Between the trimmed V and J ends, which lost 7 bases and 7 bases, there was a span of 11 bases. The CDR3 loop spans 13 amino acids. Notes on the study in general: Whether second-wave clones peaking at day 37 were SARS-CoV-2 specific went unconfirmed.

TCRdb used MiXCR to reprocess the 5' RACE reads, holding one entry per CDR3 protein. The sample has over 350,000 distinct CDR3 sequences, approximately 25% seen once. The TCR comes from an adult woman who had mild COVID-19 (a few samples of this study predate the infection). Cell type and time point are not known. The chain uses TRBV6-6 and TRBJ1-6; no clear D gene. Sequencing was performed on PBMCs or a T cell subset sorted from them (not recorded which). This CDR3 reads CASTPAGNSPLHF. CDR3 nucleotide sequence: TGTGCCAGCACTCCCGCGGGGAATTCACCCCTCCACTTT.